This T cell receptor (beta chain) was found in a study of early T cells in non-severe SARS-CoV-2 infection. Study-wide context: Bulk RNA taken from unsorted whole blood was sequenced, leaving chains unpaired.

The library protocol tagged individual cDNA molecules with unique molecular identifiers. From the 5' RACE reads, TCRdb called clonotypes with MiXCR, one entry per CDR3 protein. The sample holds roughly 72,000 distinct CDR3 sequences, 9.5% to 15% seen once. This CDR3 has 15 residues. V was shortened by 0 bases and J by 7 bases, with 17 bases between the two germline ends. Germline V gene data show CDR1 as SGHRS and CDR2 as YFSETQ. Study outcomes and limitations: Private and CD4 specificities were missed by VDJdb matching, skewed to anti-spike CD8.

In regard to this clonotype: No antigen is known for it.

This receptor was taken from an adult who was a healthcare worker with PCR-confirmed SARS-CoV-2 infection or an uninfected control (not recorded which). The chain couples TRBV5-1 to TRBJ2-7, with a tentative D call TRBD2 (6 bases). Sequencing was performed on whole blood, taken at baseline. The CDR3 protein is CASSLGQVSAGEQYF. The CDR3 DNA follows: TGCGCCAGCAGCTTGGGGCAGGTTTCCGCGGGGGAGCAGTACTTC.